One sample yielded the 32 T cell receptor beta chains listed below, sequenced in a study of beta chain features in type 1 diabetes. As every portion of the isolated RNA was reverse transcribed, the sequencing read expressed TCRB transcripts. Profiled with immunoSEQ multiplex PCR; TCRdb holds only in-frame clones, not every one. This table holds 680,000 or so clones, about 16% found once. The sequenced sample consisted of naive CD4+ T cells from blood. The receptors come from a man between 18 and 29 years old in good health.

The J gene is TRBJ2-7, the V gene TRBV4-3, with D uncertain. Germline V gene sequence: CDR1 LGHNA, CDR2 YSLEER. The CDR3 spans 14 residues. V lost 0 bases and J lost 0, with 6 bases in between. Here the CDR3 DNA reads TGCGCCAGCAGCCAAGATCTTCCCTCCTACGAGCAGTACTTC. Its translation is CASSQDLPSYEQYF.

The CDR3 loop reads CASGTGISYEQYF. CDR3 bases: TGCGCCAGCGGGACAGGGATTTCTTACGAGCAGTACTTC. The chain recombines TRBV5-1 with TRBJ2-7; 9 bases match TRBD1. Germline CDR1 reads SGHRS; CDR2 reads YFSETQ. The CDR3 is 13 residues long. After removal of 7 bases from V and 4 bases from J, the junction contained 6 bases not matched to a gene.

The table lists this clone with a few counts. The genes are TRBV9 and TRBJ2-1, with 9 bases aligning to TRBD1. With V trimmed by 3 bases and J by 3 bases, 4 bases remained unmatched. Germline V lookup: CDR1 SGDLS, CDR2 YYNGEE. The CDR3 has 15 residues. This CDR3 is CASSERDRVYNEQFF. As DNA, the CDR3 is TGTGCCAGCAGCGAAAGGGACAGGGTCTACAATGAGCAGTTCTTC.

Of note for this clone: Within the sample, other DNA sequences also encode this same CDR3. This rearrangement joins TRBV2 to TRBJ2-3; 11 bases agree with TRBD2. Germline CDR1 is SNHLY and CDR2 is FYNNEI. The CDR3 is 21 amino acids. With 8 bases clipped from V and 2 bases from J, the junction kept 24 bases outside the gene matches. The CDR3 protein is CASSHPGTSGGTSTITDTQYF. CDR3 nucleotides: TGTGCCAGCTCCCATCCCGGGACTAGCGGAGGTACCTCCACGATCACAGATACGCAGTATTTT.

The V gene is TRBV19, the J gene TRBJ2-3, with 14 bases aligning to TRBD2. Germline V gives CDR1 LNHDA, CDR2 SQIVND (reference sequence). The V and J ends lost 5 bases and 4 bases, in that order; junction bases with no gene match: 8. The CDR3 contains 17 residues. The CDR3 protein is CASSLYGTSGSADTQYF. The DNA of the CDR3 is TGTGCCAGTAGTCTTTACGGGACTAGCGGGAGTGCAGATACGCAGTATTTT.

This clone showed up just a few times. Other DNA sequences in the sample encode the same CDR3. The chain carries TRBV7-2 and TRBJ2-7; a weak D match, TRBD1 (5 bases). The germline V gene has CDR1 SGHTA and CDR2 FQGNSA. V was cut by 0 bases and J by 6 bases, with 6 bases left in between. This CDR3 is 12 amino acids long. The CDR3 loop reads CASSLAGLEQYF. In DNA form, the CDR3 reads TGTGCCAGCAGCTTAGCGGGGCTCGAGCAGTACTTC. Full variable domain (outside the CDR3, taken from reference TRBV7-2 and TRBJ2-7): GAGVSQSPSNKVTEKGKDVELRCDPISGHTALYWYRQSLGQGLEFLIYFQGNSAPDKSGLPSDRFSAERTGGSVSTLTIQRTQQEDSAVYLCASSLAGLEQYFGPGTRLTVT.

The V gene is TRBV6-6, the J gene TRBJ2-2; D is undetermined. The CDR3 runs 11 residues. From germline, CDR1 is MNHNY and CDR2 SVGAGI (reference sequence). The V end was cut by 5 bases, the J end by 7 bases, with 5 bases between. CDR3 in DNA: TGTGCCAGCAGTACGAGCGGGGAGCTGTTTTTT. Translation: CASSTSGELFF.

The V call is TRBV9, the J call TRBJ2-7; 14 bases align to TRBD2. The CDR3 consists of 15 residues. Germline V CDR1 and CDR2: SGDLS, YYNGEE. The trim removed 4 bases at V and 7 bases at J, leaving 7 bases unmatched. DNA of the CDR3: TGTGCCAGCAGCCCCGGGACTAGCGGGAGACTTGAGCAGTACTTC. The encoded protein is CASSPGTSGRLEQYF.

The CDR3 nucleotides are TGTGCCAGCAGCTTAGGGGGACAGACATACAATGAGCAGTTCTTC. Protein product: CASSLGGQTYNEQFF. V gene TRBV7-8 combines with J gene TRBJ2-1; 7 bases align to TRBD1. With 1 base clipped from V and 4 bases from J, the junction kept 4 bases outside the gene matches. The germline V gene encodes CDR1 SGHVS and CDR2 FQNEAQ. This CDR3 spans 15 amino acids.

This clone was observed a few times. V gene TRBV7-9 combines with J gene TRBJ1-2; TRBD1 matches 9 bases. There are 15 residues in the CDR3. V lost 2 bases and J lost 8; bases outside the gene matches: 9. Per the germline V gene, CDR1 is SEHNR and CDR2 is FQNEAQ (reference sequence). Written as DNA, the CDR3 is TGTGCCAGCAGCTTATCGGGACAGGGACTCTCCGGCTACACCTTC. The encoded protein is CASSLSGQGLSGYTF.

The CDR3 DNA is TGTGCCAGCAGCTTAGCAGGGTTGTTCACTGAAGCTTTCTTT. It codes for CASSLAGLFTEAFF. The chain employs TRBV7-2 and TRBJ1-1; D is ambiguous. Trimming left V 0 bases short and J 4 bases short, with 9 bases between. The CDR3 spans 14 residues. The germline V gene encodes CDR1 SGHTA and CDR2 FQGNSA. Using reference TRBV7-2 and TRBJ1-1 for the parts outside the CDR3, the full variable domain is GAGVSQSPSNKVTEKGKDVELRCDPISGHTALYWYRQSLGQGLEFLIYFQGNSAPDKSGLPSDRFSAERTGGSVSTLTIQRTQQEDSAVYLCASSLAGLFTEAFFGQGTRLTVV.

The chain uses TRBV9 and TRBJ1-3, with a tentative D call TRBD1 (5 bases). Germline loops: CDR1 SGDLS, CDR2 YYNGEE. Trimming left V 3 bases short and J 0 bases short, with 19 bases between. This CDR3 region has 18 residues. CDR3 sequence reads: CASSAGQGGQFSGNTIYF. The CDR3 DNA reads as TGTGCCAGCAGCGCGGGGCAGGGCGGACAATTCTCTGGAAACACCATATATTTT.

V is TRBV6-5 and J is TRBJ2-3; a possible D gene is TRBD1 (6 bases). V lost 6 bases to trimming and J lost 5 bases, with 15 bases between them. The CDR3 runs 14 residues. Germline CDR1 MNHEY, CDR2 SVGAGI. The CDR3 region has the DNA TGTGCCAGCAGATCCAGACCCAGGGGAGATACGCAGTATTTT. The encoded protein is CASRSRPRGDTQYF.

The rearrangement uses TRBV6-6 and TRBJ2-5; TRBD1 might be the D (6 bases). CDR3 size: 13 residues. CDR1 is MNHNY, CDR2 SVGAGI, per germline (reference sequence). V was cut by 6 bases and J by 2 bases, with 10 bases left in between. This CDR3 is CASRTGSQETQYF. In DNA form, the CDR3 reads TGTGCCAGCAGAACAGGGTCACAAGAGACCCAGTACTTC.

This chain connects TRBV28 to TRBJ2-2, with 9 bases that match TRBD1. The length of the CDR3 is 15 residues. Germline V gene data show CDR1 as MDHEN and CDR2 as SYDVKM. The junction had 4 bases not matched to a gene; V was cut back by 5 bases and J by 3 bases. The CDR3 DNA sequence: TGTGCCAGCAGTCGCCGGGACAGGGACACCGGGGAGCTGTTTTTT. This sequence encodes CASSRRDRDTGELFF.

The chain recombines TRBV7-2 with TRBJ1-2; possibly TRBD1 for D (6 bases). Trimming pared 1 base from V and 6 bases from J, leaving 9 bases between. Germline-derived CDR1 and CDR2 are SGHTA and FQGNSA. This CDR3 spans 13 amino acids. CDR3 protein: CASSLETGHGYTF. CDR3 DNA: TGTGCCAGCAGCTTAGAGACAGGTCATGGCTACACCTTC.

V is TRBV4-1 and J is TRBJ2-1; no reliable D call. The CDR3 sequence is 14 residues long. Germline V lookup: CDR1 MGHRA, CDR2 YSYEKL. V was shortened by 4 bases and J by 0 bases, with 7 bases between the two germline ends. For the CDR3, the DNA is TGCGCCAGCAGCCTTACAGCCTCCTACAATGAGCAGTTCTTC. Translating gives CASSLTASYNEQFF.

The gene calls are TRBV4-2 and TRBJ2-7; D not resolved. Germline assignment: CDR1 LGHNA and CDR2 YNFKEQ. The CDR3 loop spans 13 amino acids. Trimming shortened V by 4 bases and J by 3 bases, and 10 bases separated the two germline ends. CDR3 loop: CASSPSNYYEQYF. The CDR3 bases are TGTGCCAGCAGCCCATCGAACTACTACGAGCAGTACTTC.

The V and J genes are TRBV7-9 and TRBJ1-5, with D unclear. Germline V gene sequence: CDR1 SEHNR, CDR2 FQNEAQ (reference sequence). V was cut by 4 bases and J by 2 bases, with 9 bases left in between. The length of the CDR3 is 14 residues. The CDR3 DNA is TGTGCCAGCAGCTCCGAGGACGGCAATCAGCCCCAGCATTTT. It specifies CASSSEDGNQPQHF.

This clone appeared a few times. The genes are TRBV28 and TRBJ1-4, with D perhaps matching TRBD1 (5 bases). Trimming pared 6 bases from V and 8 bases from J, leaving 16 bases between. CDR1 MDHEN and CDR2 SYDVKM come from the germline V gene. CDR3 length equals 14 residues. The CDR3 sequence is CASRLPLGPEKLFF. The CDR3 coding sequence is TGTGCCAGCAGACTTCCCCTGGGGCCCGAAAAACTGTTTTTT.

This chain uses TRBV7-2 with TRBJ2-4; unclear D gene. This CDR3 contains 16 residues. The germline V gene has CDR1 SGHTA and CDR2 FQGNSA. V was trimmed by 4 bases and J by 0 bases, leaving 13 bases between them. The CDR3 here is CASSSYLNRAKNIQYF. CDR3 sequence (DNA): TGTGCCAGCAGCTCTTACTTAAACCGAGCCAAAAACATTCAGTACTTC.

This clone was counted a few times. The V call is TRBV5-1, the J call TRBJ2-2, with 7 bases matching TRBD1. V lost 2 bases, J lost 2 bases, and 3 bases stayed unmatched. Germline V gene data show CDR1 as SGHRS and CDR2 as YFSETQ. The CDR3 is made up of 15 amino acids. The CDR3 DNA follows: TGCGCCAGCAGCTTAGGGACAGAAAACACCGGGGAGCTGTTTTTT. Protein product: CASSLGTENTGELFF.

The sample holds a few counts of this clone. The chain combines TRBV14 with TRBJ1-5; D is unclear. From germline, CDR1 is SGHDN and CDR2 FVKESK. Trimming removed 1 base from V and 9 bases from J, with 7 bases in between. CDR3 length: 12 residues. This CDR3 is CASSQGTMPQHF. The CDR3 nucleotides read TGTGCCAGCAGCCAAGGAACGATGCCCCAGCATTTT. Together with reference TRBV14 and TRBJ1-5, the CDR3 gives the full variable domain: EAGVTQFPSHSVIEKGQTVTLRCDPISGHDNLYWYRRVMGKEIKFLLHFVKESKQDESGMPNNRFLAERTGGTYSTLKVQPAELEDSGVYFCASSQGTMPQHFGDGTRLSIL.

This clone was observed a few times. CDR3 sequence (DNA): TGTGCCATCAAAGGACCCGGGGCTCAAGGTGGCTACACCTTC. Its protein is CAIKGPGAQGGYTF. J is TRBJ1-2 and V is TRBV10-3, with D tentatively TRBD1 (5 bases). The CDR3 runs 14 residues. Germline CDR1 is ENHRY and CDR2 is SYGVKD. V was pared by 7 bases and J by 7 bases, with 19 bases between.

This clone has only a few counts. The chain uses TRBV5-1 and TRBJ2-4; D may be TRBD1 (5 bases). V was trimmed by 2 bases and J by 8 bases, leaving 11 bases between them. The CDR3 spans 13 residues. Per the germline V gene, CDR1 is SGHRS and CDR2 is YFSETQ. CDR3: CASSFEDKDIQYF. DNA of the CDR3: TGCGCCAGCAGCTTCGAGGACAAGGACATTCAGTACTTC. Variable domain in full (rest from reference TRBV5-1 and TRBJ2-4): KAGVTQTPRYLIKTRGQQVTLSCSPISGHRSVSWYQQTPGQGLQFLFEYFSETQRNKGNFPGRFSGRQFSNSRSEMNVSTLELGDSALYLCASSFEDKDIQYFGAGTRLSVL.

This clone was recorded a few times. The CDR3 sequence is CASSGQAANTDTQYF. CDR3 nucleotides: TGTGCCAGCAGTGGACAGGCCGCTAACACAGATACGCAGTATTTT. The V gene is TRBV2, the J gene TRBJ2-3; possible D gene TRBD1, 6 bases. Germline CDR1 SNHLY, CDR2 FYNNEI. V was cut by 4 bases and J by 2 bases, with 13 bases left in between. The CDR3 covers 15 residues.

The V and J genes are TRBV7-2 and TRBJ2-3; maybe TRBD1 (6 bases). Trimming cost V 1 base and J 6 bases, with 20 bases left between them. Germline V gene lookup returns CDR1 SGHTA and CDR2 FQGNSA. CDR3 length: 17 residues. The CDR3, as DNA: TGTGCCAGCAGCTTAGTAGCCGGGACACTCACAGTGGATACGCAGTATTTT. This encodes CASSLVAGTLTVDTQYF.

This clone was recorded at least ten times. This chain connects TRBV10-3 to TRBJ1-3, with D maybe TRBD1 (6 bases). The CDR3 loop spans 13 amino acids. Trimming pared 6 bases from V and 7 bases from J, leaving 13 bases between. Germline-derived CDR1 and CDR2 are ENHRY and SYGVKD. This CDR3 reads CAIRDPQGNTIYF. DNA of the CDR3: TGTGCCATCAGGGACCCCCAGGGGAACACCATATATTTT.

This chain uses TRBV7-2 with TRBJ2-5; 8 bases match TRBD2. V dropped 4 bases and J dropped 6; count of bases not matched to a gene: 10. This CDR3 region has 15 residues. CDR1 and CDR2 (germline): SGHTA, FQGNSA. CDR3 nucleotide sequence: TGTGCCAGCAGCTCTGATAGGACTAGCAGTAAGACCCAGTACTTC. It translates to CASSSDRTSSKTQYF.

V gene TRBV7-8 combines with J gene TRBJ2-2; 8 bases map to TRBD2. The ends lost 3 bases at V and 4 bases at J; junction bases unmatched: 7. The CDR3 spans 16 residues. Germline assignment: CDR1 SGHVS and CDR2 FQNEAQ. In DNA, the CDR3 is TGTGCCAGCAGCTTCCGGGTAGCGGGGCTCACCGGGGAGCTGTTTTTT. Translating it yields CASSFRVAGLTGELFF. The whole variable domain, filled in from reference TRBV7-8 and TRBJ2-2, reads GAGVSQSPRYKVAKRGQDVALRCDPISGHVSLFWYQQALGQGPEFLTYFQNEAQLDKSGLPSDRFFAERPEGSVSTLKIQRTQQEDSAVYLCASSFRVAGLTGELFFGEGSRLTVL.

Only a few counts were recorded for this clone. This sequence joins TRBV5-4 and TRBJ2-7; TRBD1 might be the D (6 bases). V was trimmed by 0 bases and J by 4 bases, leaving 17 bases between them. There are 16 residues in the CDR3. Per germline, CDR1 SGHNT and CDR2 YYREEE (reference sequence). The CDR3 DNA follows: TGTGCCAGCAGCTTGGACAGGGTCAGATCTCAGTACGAGCAGTACTTC. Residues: CASSLDRVRSQYEQYF.

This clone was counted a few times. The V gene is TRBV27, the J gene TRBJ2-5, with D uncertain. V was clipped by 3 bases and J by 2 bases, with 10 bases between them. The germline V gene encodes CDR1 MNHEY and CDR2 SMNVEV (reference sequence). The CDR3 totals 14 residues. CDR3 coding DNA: TGTGCCAGCAGTTTGTGGCAGAATCAAGAGACCCAGTACTTC. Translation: CASSLWQNQETQYF.